This T cell receptor (beta chain) was identified during a study of blood T cells in healthy people across ages. This clonotype was observed a handful of times. With a J-beta primer mix and a sample-barcoded 5' primer, a second PCR ran 7 to 11 cycles. TCRdb passed the 5' RACE reads through MiXCR, listing each CDR3 protein once. The repertoire holds roughly 800,000 distinct CDR3 sequences, with roughly 24% as singletons. CDR3 length: 13 residues. J was trimmed by 5 bases and V by 8 bases; bases with no gene match: 5. These data were also filed under a second study, of T cells of mothers and their children.

The sequencing input was blood. J is TRBJ2-1 and V is TRBV12-3 or TRBV12-4; 8 bases agree with TRBD2. This TCR was sampled from a boy aged 5-17 years in good health. The CDR3 here is CASGGLGNNEQFF. In DNA form, the CDR3 reads TGTGCCAGCGGGGGACTAGGGAACAATGAGCAGTTCTTC.